A single T cell receptor (beta chain) is shown here with its context. This entry belongs to a study of blood T cell repertoires in COVID-19. CDR1 and CDR2 (germline): MNHEY, SVGAGI. The CDR3 has 14 residues. Trimming shortened V by 7 bases and J by 2 bases, and 14 bases separated the two germline ends. Original data processing: Reference gene primer amplification in the assay estimated nucleated cell counts. Clones were sequenced by immunoSEQ multiplex PCR, and TCRdb holds only the in-frame ones, with some missing. For V, J and clone size, that table is used; D and trimming come from the DNA. There are around 300,000 clones in the sample; less than 90% occur only once, and approximately 12% lies in the top ten.

The source of this sequence is a human donor in a cohort sampled during active COVID-19. The material sequenced was peripheral blood. The chain links TRBV6-5 to TRBJ1-1; tentative D call: TRBD1 (6 bases). The CDR3 protein is CASKSDRPNTEAFF. In nucleotides, the CDR3 is TGTGCCAGCAAATCGGACAGACCCAACACTGAAGCTTTCTTT.